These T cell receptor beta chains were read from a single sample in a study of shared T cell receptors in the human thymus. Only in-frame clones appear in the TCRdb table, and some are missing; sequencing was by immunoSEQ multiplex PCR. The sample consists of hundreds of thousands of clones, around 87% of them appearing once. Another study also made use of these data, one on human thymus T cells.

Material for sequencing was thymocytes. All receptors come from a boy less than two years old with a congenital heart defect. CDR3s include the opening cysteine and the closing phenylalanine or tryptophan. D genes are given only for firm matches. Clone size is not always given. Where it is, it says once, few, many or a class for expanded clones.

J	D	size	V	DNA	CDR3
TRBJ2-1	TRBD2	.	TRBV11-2	TGTGCCAGCAGCTTACGGGGGACTAGCTCCAATGAGCAGTTCTTC	CASSLRGTSSNEQFF
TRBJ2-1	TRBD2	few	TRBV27	TGTGCCAGCGGACGTGATCTAGCGGGAGATTCCTACAATGAGCAGTTCTTC	CASGRDLAGDSYNEQFF
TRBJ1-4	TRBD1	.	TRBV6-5	TGTGCCAGCAGTCTGGGACAGCACAATGAAAAACTGTTTTTT	CASSLGQHNEKLFF
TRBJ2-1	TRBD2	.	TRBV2	TGTGCCAGCAGTGAGGGTAGCGGGAGTATTGTATCGGGCTACAATGAGCAGTTCTTC	CASSEGSGSIVSGYNEQFF
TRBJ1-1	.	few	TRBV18	TGTGCCAGCTCACCACGTGGGGAGAGATTGCACGAAGCTTTCTTT	CASSPRGERLHEAFF
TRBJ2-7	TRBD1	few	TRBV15	TGTGCCACCAGCAGAGGTCCCGGGACAGGGGGTCCGAGCTCCTACGAGCAGTACTTC	CATSRGPGTGGPSSYEQYF
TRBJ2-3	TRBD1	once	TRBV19	TGTGCCAGTAGTATAGATCTAGTAGGACAGGGGGCTTTAGATACGCAGTATTTT	CASSIDLVGQGALDTQYF
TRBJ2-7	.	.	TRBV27	TGTGCCAGCAGTTTAACGGCAGGGGCCCCCTACGAGCAGTACTTC	CASSLTAGAPYEQYF
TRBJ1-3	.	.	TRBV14	TGTGCCAGCAGCCCTACAAGGGCGGGTTTCCCTGGAAACACCATATATTTT	CASSPTRAGFPGNTIYF
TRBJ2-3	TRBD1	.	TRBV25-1	TGTGCCAGCAGTGACCCCGACAGGGGACCCACAGATACGCAGTATTTT	CASSDPDRGPTDTQYF
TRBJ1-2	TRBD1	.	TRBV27	TGTGCCAGCAGTCCTAAACAGGGGGAGGACTATGGCTACACCTTC	CASSPKQGEDYGYTF
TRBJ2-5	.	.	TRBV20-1	TGCAGTCCAGGCCAAGAGACCCAGTACTTC	CSPGQETQYF
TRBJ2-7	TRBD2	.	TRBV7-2	TGTGCCAGCAGCTCTAGACTGGAAATAGCGGGGTCGAACTCCTACGAGCAGTACTTC	CASSSRLEIAGSNSYEQYF
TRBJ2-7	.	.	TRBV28	TGTGCCAGCAGTTTGTCCGAGACTAGAGTTTTCTACGAGCAGTACTTC	CASSLSETRVFYEQYF
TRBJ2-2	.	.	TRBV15	TGTGCCACCAGCAGAGCACCTCCCTCCCCCGGCGGCACCGGGGAGCTGTTTTTT	CATSRAPPSPGGTGELFF
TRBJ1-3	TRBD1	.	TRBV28	TGTGCCAGCAGTTCCGGGACAGGGTTCCGAAACACCATATATTTT	CASSSGTGFRNTIYF
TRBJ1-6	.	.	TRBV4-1	TGCGCCAGCAGCCAAGATCCCGGATGGAGTAATTCACCCCTCCACTTT	CASSQDPGWSNSPLHF
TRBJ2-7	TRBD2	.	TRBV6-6	TGTGCCAGCCGGAGCGGGAGAGGATACGAGCAGTACTTC	CASRSGRGYEQYF
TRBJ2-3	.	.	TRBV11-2	TGTGCCAGCAGCTTTCGGTTTGCGCAGGGTGACACAGATACGCAGTATTTT	CASSFRFAQGDTDTQYF
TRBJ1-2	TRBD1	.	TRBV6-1	TGTGCCAGCAGCCTAGGGACAGGGGTTTGGGGCTACACCTTC	CASSLGTGVWGYTF
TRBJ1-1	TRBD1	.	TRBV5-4	TGTGCCAGCAGCCCAATCAGGGGGGCGCAAGGCGAAGCTTTCTTT	CASSPIRGAQGEAFF
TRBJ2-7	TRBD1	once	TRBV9	TGTGCCAGCAGCCCCAGGGACAGCTCCTACGAGCAGTACTTC	CASSPRDSSYEQYF
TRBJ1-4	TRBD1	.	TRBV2	TGTGCCAGCAGTGGGGGACAGGATGCAACTAATGAAAAACTGTTTTTT	CASSGGQDATNEKLFF
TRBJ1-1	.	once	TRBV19	TGTGCCAGTGGTCAACAAGCTGAAGCTTTCTTT	CASGQQAEAFF
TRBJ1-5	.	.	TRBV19	TGTGCCAGTAGTATAGTGATGGGAGGTTGCAATCAGCCCCAGCATTTT	CASSIVMGGCNQPQHF